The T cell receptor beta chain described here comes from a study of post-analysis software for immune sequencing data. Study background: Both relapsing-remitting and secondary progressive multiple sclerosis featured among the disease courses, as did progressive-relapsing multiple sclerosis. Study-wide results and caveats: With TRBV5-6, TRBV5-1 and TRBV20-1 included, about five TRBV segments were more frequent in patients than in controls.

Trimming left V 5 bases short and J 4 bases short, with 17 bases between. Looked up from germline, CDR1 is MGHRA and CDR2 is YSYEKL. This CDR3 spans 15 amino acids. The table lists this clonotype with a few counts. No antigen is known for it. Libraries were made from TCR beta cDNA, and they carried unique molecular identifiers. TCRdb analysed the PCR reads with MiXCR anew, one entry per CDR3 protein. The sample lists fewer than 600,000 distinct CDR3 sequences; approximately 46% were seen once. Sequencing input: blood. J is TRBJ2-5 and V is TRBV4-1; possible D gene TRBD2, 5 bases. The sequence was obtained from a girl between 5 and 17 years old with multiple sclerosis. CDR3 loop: CASSSGGSWRETQYF. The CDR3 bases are TGCGCCAGCAGCTCCGGAGGAAGCTGGAGAGAGACCCAGTACTTC.